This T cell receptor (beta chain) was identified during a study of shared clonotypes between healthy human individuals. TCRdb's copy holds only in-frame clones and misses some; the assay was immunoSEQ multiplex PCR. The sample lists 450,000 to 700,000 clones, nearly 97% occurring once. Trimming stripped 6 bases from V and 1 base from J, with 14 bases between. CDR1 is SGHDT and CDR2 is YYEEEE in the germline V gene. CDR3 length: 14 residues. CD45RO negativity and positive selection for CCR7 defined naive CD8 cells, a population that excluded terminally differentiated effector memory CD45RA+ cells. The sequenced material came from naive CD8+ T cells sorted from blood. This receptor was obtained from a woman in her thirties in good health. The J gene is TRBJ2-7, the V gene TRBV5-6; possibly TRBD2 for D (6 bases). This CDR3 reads CASTLLAASYEQYF. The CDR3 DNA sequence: TGTGCCAGCACACTTTTAGCGGCATCCTACGAGCAGTACTTC.